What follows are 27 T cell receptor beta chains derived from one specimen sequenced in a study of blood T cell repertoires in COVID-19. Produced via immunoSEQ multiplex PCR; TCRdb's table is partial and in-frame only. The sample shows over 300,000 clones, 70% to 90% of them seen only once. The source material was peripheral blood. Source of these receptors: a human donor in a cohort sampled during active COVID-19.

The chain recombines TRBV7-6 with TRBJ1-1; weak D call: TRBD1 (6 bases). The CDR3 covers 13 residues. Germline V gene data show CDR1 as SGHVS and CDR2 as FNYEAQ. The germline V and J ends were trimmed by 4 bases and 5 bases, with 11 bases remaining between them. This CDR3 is CASSSGVGTEAFF. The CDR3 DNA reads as TGTGCCAGCAGCTCAGGGGTCGGGACTGAAGCTTTCTTT.

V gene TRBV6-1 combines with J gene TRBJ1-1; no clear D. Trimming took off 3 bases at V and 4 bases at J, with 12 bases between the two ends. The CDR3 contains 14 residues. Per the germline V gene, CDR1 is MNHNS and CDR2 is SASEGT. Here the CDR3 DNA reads TGTGCCAGCAGTGAGCCAGGCGTCGGCACTGAAGCTTTCTTT. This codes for CASSEPGVGTEAFF.

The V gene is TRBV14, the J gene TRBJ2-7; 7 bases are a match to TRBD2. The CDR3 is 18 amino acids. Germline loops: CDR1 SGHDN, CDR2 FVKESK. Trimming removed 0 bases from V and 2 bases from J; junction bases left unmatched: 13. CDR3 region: CASSQDVGLWGGTYEQYF. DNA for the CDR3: TGTGCCAGCAGCCAAGATGTTGGGTTATGGGGGGGAACCTACGAGCAGTACTTC.

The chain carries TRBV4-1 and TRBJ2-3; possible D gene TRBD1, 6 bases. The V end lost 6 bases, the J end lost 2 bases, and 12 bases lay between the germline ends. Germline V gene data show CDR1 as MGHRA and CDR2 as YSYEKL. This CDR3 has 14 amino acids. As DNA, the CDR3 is TGCGCCAGCAGAACAGGGTTGACCACAGATACGCAGTATTTT. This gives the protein CASRTGLTTDTQYF.

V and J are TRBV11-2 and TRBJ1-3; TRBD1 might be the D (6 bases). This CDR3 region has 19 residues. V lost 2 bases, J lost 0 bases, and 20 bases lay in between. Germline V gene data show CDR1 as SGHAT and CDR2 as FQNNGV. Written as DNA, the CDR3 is TGTGCCAGCAGCTTAAGGGGTCAGGGGCGATTTCTCTCTGGAAACACCATATATTTT. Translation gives CASSLRGQGRFLSGNTIYF.

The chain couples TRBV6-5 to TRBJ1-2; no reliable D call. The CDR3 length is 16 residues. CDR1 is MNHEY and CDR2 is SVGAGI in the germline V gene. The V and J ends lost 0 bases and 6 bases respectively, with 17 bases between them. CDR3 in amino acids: CASSYSGLRGGNGYTF. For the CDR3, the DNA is TGTGCCAGCAGTTACTCGGGTCTCCGGGGTGGTAATGGCTACACCTTC.

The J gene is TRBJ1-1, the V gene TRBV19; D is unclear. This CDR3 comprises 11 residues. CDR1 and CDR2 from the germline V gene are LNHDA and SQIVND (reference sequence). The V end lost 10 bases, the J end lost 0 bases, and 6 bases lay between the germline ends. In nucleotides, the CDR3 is TGTGCCACCTGTTTGAACACTGAAGCTTTCTTT. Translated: CATCLNTEAFF.

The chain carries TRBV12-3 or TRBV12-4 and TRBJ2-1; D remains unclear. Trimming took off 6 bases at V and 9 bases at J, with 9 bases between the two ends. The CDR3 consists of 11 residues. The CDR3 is CASSRSGEQFF. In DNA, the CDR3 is TGTGCCAGCAGCCGCTCGGGTGAGCAGTTCTTC.

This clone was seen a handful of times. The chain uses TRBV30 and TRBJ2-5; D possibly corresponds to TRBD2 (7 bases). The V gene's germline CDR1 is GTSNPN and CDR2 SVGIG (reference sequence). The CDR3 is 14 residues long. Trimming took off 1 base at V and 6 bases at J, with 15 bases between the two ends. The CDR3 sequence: CAWSGGGSRKTQYF. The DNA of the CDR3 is TGTGCCTGGAGTGGGGGGGGCAGTAGAAAGACCCAGTACTTC.

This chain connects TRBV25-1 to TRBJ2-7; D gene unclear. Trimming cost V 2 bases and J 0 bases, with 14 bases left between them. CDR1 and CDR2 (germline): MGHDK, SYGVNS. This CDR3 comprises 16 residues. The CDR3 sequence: CASSEGLQISSYEQYF. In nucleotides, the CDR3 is TGTGCCAGCAGTGAAGGGCTGCAGATTAGCTCCTACGAGCAGTACTTC.

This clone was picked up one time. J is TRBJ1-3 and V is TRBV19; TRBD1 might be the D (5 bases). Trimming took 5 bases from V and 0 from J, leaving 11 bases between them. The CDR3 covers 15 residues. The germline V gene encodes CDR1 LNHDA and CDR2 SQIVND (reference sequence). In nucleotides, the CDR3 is TGTGCCAGTAGTTTGGGACTTATCTCTGGAAACACCATATATTTT. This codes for CASSLGLISGNTIYF.

In nucleotides, the CDR3 is TGTGCCAGCAGCCAGCGGGGGGGCACCGGGGAGCTGTTTTTT. Its protein product is CASSQRGGTGELFF. The chain employs TRBV7-2 and TRBJ2-2; TRBD2 matches at 10 bases. The CDR3 is made up of 14 amino acids. V gave up 5 bases and J gave up 4 bases; unmatched junction bases: 1. Germline CDR1 SGHTA, CDR2 FQGNSA.

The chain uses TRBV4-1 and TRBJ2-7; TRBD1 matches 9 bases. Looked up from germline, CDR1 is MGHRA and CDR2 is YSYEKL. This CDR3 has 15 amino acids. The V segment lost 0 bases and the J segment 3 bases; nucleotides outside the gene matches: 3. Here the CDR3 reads CASSQDGTGNYEQYF. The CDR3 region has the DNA TGCGCCAGCAGCCAAGACGGGACAGGGAACTACGAGCAGTACTTC.

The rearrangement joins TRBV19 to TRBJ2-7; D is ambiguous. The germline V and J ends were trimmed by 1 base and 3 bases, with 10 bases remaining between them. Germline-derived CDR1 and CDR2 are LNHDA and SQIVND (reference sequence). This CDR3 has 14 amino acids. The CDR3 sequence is CASSIGYSLYEQYF. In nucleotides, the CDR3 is TGTGCCAGTAGTATAGGTTACAGTCTCTACGAGCAGTACTTC.

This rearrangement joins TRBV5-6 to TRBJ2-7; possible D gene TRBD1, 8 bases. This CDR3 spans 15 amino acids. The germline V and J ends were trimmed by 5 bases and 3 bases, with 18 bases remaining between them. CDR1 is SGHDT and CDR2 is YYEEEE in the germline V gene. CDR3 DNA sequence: TGTGCCAGCAGGACGGGAGGACAGGGTCGCTACGAGCAGTACTTC. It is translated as CASRTGGQGRYEQYF.

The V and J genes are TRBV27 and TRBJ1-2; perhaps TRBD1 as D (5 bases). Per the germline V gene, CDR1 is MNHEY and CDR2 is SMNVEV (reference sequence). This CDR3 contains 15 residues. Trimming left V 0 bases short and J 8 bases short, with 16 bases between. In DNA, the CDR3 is TGTGCCAGCAGTTTATCGTCTGGAGCTGGGGGGGGCTACACCTTC. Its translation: CASSLSSGAGGGYTF.

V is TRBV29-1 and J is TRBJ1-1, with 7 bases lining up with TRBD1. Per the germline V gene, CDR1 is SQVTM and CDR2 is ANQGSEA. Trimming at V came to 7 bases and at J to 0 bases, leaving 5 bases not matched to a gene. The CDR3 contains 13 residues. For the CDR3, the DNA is TGCAGCGGCCTGGGACAGTTGAACACTGAAGCTTTCTTT. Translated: CSGLGQLNTEAFF. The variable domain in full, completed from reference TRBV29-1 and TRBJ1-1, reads SAVISQKPSRDICQRGTSLTIQCQVDSQVTMMFWYRQQPGQSLTLIATANQGSEATYESGFVIDKFPISRPNLTFSTLTVSNMSPEDSSIYLCSGLGQLNTEAFFGQGTRLTVV.

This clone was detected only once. The CDR3 loop is CASSRVPGGRHGYTF. Written as DNA, the CDR3 is TGTGCCAGCAGCCGAGTGCCAGGGGGCAGGCATGGCTACACCTTC. V usage is TRBV7-8 and J usage is TRBJ1-2; 8 positions agree with TRBD1. With 5 bases clipped from V and 6 bases from J, the junction kept 11 bases outside the gene matches. The CDR3 totals 15 residues. CDR1 and CDR2 (germline): SGHVS, FQNEAQ.

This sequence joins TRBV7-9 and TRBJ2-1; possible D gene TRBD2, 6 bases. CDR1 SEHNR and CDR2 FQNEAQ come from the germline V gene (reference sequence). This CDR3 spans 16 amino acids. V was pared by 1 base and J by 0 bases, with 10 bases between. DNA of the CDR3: TGTGCCAGCAGCTTAGTCTACGGGAGCTCCTACAATGAGCAGTTCTTC. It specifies CASSLVYGSSYNEQFF.

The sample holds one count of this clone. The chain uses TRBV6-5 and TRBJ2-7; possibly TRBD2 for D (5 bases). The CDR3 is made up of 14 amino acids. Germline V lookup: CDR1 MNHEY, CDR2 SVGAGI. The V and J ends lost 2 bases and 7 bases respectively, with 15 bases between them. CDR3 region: CASSYGGSQREQYF. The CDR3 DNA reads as TGTGCCAGCAGTTACGGCGGTTCCCAGCGGGAGCAGTACTTC.

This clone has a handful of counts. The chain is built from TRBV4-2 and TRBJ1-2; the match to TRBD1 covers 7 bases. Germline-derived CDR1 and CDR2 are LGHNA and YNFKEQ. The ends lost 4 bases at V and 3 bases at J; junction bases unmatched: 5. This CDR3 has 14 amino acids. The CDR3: CASSLQGWDYGYTF. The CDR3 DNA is TGTGCCAGCAGCCTACAGGGGTGGGACTATGGCTACACCTTC.

DNA for the CDR3: TGTGCCAGCAGAACTACAGGGGGGAGCAATCAGCCCCAGCATTTT. It translates to CASRTTGGSNQPQHF. The chain carries TRBV6-5 and TRBJ1-5, with TRBD1 identical over 8 bases. CDR3 length: 15 residues. Germline CDR1 is MNHEY and CDR2 is SVGAGI. V was pared by 6 bases and J by 1 base, with 5 bases of the junction left unmatched.

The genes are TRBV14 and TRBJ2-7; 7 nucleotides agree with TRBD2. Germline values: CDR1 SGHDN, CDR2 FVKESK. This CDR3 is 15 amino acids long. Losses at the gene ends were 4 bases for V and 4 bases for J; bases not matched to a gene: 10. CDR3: CASSPSGTIRYEQYF. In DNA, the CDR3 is TGTGCCAGCAGCCCCTCCGGGACTATAAGGTACGAGCAGTACTTC.

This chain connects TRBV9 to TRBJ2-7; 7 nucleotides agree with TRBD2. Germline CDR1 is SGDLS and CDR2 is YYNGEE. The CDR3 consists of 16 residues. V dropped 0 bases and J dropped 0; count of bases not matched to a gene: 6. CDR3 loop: CASSVDGGESSYEQYF. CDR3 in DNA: TGTGCCAGCAGCGTAGATGGGGGGGAGAGCTCCTACGAGCAGTACTTC.

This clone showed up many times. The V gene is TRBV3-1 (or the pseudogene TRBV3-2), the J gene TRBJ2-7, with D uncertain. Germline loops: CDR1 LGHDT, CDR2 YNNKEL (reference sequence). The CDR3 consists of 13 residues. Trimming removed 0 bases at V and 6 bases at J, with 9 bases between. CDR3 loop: CASSQDEFSEQYF. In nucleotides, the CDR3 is TGTGCCAGCAGCCAAGATGAGTTTAGCGAGCAGTACTTC.

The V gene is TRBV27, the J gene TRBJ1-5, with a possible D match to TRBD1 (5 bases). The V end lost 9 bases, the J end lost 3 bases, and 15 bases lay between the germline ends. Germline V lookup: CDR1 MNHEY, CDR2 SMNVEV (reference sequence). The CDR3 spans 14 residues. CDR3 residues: CASRRGLSNQPQHF. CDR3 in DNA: TGTGCCAGTAGGAGGGGACTTTCCAATCAGCCCCAGCATTTT.

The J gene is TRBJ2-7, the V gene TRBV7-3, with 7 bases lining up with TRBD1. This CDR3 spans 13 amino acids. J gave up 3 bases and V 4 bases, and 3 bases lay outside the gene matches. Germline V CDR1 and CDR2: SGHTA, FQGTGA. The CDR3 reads CASSSTGYYEQYF. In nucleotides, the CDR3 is TGTGCCAGCAGCTCGACAGGGTACTACGAGCAGTACTTC. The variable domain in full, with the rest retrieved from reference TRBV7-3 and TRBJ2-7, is GAGVSQTPSNKVTEKGKYVELRCDPISGHTALYWYRQSLGQGPEFLIYFQGTGAADDSGLPNDRFFAVRPEGSVSTLKIQRTERGDSAVYLCASSSTGYYEQYFGPGTRLTVT.